These 17 T cell receptor beta chains came from one sample sequenced in a study of shared T cell receptors in the human thymus. The repertoire was sequenced with immunoSEQ multiplex PCR; TCRdb's copy has only in-frame clones and lacks some. The sample lists about 380,000 clones; approximately 95% were seen once. The material sequenced was thymocytes. The receptor source for this set is a human donor.

This clone was recorded only once. V usage is TRBV27 and J usage is TRBJ2-7; D tentatively fits TRBD1 or TRBD2 (5 bases each). Germline V gives CDR1 MNHEY, CDR2 SMNVEV (reference sequence). The CDR3 is 15 residues long. The germline V and J ends were trimmed by 3 bases and 4 bases, with 16 bases remaining between them. This CDR3 is CASSLRGAGIYEQYF. The CDR3 coding sequence is TGTGCCAGCAGTTTGAGGGGCGCTGGAATTTACGAGCAGTACTTC.

V gene TRBV27 combines with J gene TRBJ1-1; TRBD1 aligns across 7 bases. CDR1 is MNHEY and CDR2 is SMNVEV in the germline V gene (reference sequence). The length of the CDR3 is 13 residues. J gave up 9 bases and V 5 bases, and 9 bases lay outside the gene matches. The chain's CDR3 is CASSPRQGRKAFF. The CDR3 DNA reads as TGTGCCAGCAGTCCCCGACAGGGACGAAAAGCTTTCTTT.

The chain links TRBV27 to TRBJ2-7; either TRBD1 or TRBD2 may supply D (5 bases each). The CDR3 runs to 16 residues. The germline V gene has CDR1 MNHEY and CDR2 SMNVEV (reference sequence). Trimming shortened V by 3 bases and J by 7 bases, and 22 bases separated the two germline ends. CDR3 amino acids: CASSFAPGPTASEQYF. CDR3 bases: TGTGCCAGCAGTTTTGCTCCGGGACCGACTGCTAGTGAGCAGTACTTC.

V and J are TRBV28 and TRBJ2-3, with TRBD1 matching 9 bases. The CDR3 is 16 amino acids. Per the germline V gene, CDR1 is MDHEN and CDR2 is SYDVKM. With V trimmed by 7 bases and J by 3 bases, 11 bases remained unmatched. The CDR3 region is CASNRGRTGDTDTQYF. CDR3 sequence (DNA): TGTGCCAGCAATAGGGGGAGGACAGGGGATACAGATACGCAGTATTTT.

The V and J genes are TRBV28 and TRBJ2-5, with 16 nucleotides matching TRBD2. Losses at the gene ends were 5 bases for V and 5 bases for J; bases not matched to a gene: 8. The length of the CDR3 is 17 residues. Per germline, CDR1 MDHEN and CDR2 SYDVKM. This CDR3 is CASSPGTSGRAGETQYF. CDR3 nucleotides: TGTGCCAGCAGTCCCGGGACTAGCGGGAGGGCAGGGGAGACCCAGTACTTC.

The chain combines TRBV28 with TRBJ2-2; D may be TRBD1 (5 bases). CDR3 size: 16 residues. The V end lost 4 bases, the J end lost 6 bases, and 18 bases lay between the germline ends. Germline lookup yields CDR1 MDHEN and CDR2 SYDVKM. The CDR3 reads CASSYYRGREPGELFF. The CDR3 DNA is TGTGCCAGCAGTTATTATAGAGGCAGGGAACCCGGGGAGCTGTTTTTT. The variable domain in full, completed from reference TRBV28 and TRBJ2-2, reads DVKVTQSSRYLVKRTGEKVFLECVQDMDHENMFWYRQDPGLGLRLIYFSYDVKMKEKGDIPEGYSVSREKKERFSLILESASTNQTSMYLCASSYYRGREPGELFFGEGSRLTVL.

The chain is built from TRBV25-1 and TRBJ2-7; D unclear. In germline, CDR1 is MGHDK, CDR2 SYGVNS. There are 16 residues in the CDR3. V lost 4 bases to trimming and J lost 3 bases, with 19 bases between them. The CDR3 DNA reads TGTGCCAGCAGTGGCCCCAACAGCCCGGTGCGCTACGAGCAGTACTTC. Translating gives CASSGPNSPVRYEQYF.

The V gene is TRBV29-1, the J gene TRBJ2-2, with 7 bases aligning to TRBD2. CDR3 length equals 16 residues. The V and J ends lost 1 base and 1 base, in that order; junction bases with no gene match: 6. Germline V gene data show CDR1 as SQVTM and CDR2 as ANQGSEA. The CDR3 DNA reads as TGCAGCGTTGAAGGACTAGCTGAACAGAACACCGGGGAGCTGTTTTTT. Translation: CSVEGLAEQNTGELFF.

This clone was recorded once. V is TRBV7-9 and J is TRBJ1-4, with D perhaps matching TRBD1 (5 bases). CDR1 SEHNR and CDR2 FQNEAQ come from the germline V gene (reference sequence). The V end was cut by 2 bases, the J end by 4 bases, with 17 bases between. CDR3 length: 17 residues. The CDR3 reads CASSLIRFGGVNEKLFF. The CDR3 DNA is TGTGCCAGCAGCTTAATCCGCTTCGGGGGGGTTAATGAAAAACTGTTTTTT.

The chain uses TRBV30 and TRBJ2-1, with 10 nucleotides matching TRBD1. Unmatched junction bases numbered 12, after V lost 0 bases and J lost 7 bases. This CDR3 has 17 residues. CDR1 and CDR2 from the germline V gene are GTSNPN and SVGIG (reference sequence). The CDR3 is CAWSVLLWDRGGNEQFF. DNA for the CDR3: TGTGCCTGGAGTGTTTTGTTGTGGGACAGGGGAGGGAATGAGCAGTTCTTC.

This clone was counted between two and nine times. The chain links TRBV2 to TRBJ1-5, with no clear D. Germline V CDR1 and CDR2: SNHLY, FYNNEI. V lost 6 bases and J 4 bases, leaving 13 bases between the germline ends. This CDR3 region has 14 residues. The CDR3 DNA reads as TGTGCCAGCAGAATGACGGACTTTAATCAGCCCCAGCATTTT. Protein: CASRMTDFNQPQHF.

This clone was seen only a few times. V is TRBV4-2 and J is TRBJ1-1, with D perhaps TRBD1 (6 bases). The CDR3 is made up of 15 amino acids. V dropped 0 bases and J dropped 1 base, with 9 bases sitting between them. In germline, CDR1 is LGHNA, CDR2 YNFKEQ. The CDR3 sequence is CASSQDRGGNTEAFF. In DNA form, the CDR3 reads TGTGCCAGCAGCCAAGATAGAGGGGGGAACACTGAAGCTTTCTTT.

The V call is TRBV28, the J call TRBJ1-4, with 7 bases that match TRBD1. Germline CDR1 reads MDHEN; CDR2 reads SYDVKM. The junction had 15 bases not matched to a gene; V was cut back by 10 bases and J by 4 bases. This CDR3 is 16 amino acids long. The CDR3, as DNA: TGTGCCACCTTAAGCCGGGACAGCAAAAATAATGAAAAACTGTTTTTT. Its translation is CATLSRDSKNNEKLFF.

V and J are TRBV28 and TRBJ1-3; D not certain. The CDR3 is made up of 17 amino acids. CDR1 is MDHEN, CDR2 SYDVKM, per germline. Trimming took 6 bases from V and 3 from J, leaving 21 bases between them. CDR3 sequence reads: CASSLRFPSPGGNTIYF. The CDR3 bases are TGTGCCAGCAGCTTAAGGTTCCCATCCCCAGGTGGAAACACCATATATTTT.

The J gene is TRBJ2-1, the V gene TRBV2; D not resolved. V lost 6 bases to trimming and J lost 5 bases, with 5 bases between them. This CDR3 is built from 11 residues. Germline V gene sequence: CDR1 SNHLY, CDR2 FYNNEI. As DNA, the CDR3 is TGTGCCAGCAGGGCTAACAATGAGCAGTTCTTC. Translated: CASRANNEQFF. The full variable domain, completed using reference TRBV2 and TRBJ2-1, is EPEVTQTPSHQVTQMGQEVILRCVPISNHLYFYWYRQILGQKVEFLVSFYNNEISEKSEIFDDQFSVERPDGSNFTLKIRSTKLEDSAMYFCASRANNEQFFGPGTRLTVL.

V gene TRBV7-2 combines with J gene TRBJ2-1; D gene uncertain. V lost 5 bases and J 2 bases, leaving 13 bases between the germline ends. This CDR3 spans 15 amino acids. Germline V gene data show CDR1 as SGHTA and CDR2 as FQGNSA. The CDR3 DNA is TGTGCCAGCAGCCCGCGGTCCCCGGCCTACAATGAGCAGTTCTTC. This translates into CASSPRSPAYNEQFF.

The rearrangement links TRBV28 to TRBJ2-2; maybe TRBD2 (5 bases). Between the trimmed V and J ends, which lost 5 bases and 2 bases, there was a span of 6 bases. The CDR3 totals 13 residues. Germline V lookup: CDR1 MDHEN, CDR2 SYDVKM. CDR3 DNA: TGTGCCAGCAGTAGGACTAACACCGGGGAGCTGTTTTTT. This codes for CASSRTNTGELFF.